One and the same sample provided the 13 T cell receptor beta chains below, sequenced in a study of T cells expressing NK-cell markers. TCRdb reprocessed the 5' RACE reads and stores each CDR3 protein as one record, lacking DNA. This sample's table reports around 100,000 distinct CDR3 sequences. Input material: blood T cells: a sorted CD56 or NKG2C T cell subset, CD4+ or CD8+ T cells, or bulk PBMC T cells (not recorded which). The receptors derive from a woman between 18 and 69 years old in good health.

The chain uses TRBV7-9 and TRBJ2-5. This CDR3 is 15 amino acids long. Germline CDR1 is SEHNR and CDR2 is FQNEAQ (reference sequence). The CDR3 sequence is CASSSATGSRETQYF.

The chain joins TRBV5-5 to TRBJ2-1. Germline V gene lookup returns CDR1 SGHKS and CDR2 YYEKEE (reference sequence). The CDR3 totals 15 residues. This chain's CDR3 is CASSLDAVAYNEQFF.

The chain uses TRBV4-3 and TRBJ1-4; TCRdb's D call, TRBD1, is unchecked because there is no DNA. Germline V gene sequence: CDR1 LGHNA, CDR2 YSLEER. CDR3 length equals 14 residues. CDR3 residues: CASSRDIGVEKLFF.

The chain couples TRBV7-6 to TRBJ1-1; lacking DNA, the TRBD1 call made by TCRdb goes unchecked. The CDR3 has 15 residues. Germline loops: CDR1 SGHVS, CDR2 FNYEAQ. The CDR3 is CASSSGEIPNTEAFF.

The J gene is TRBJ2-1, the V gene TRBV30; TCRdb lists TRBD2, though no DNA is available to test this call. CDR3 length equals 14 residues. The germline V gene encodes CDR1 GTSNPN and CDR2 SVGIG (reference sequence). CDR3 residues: CAWTLAGGPNEQFF.

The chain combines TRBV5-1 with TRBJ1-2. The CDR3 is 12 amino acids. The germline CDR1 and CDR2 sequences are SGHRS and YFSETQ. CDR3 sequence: CASSLDWDGYTF.

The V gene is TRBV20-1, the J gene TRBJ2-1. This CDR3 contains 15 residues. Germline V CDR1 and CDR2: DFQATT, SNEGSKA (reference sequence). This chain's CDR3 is CSARVKERPYNEQFF.

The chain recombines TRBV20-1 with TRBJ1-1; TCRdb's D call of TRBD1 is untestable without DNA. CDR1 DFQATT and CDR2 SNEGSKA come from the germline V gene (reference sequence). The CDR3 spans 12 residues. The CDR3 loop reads CSAPGGVTEAFF.

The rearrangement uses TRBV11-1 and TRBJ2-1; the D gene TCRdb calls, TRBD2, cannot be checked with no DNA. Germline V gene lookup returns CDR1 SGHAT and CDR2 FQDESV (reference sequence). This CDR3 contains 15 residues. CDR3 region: CASSSTSGSHNEQFF. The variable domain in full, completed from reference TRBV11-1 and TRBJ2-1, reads EAEVAQSPRYKITEKSQAVAFWCDPISGHATLYWYRQILGQGPELLVQFQDESVVDDSQLPKDRFSAERLKGVDSTLKIQPAELGDSAMYLCASSSTSGSHNEQFFGPGTRLTVL.

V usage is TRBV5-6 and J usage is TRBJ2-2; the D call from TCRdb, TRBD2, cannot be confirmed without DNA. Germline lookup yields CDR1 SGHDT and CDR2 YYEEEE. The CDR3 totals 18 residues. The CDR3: CASSLRLAGGPNTGELFF. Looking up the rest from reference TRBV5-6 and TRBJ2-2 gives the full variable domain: DAGVTQSPTHLIKTRGQQVTLRCSPKSGHDTVSWYQQALGQGPQFIFQYYEEEERQRGNFPDRFSGHQFPNYSSELNVNALLLGDSALYLCASSLRLAGGPNTGELFFGEGSRLTVL.

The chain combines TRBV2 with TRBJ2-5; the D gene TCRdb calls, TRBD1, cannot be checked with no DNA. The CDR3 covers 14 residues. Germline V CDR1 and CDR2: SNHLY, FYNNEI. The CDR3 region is CASRVGQVEETQYF.

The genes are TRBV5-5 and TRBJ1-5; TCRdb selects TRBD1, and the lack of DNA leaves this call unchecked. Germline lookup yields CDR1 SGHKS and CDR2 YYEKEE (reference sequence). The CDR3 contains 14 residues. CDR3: CASSLGQSDQPQHF.

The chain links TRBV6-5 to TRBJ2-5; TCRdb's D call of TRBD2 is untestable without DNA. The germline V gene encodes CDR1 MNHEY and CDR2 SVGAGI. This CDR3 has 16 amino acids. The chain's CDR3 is CASSYYGPSFQETQYF.